This passage covers 11 T cell receptor beta chains from one sample sequenced in a study of shared clonotypes between healthy human individuals. Profiling relied on immunoSEQ multiplex PCR, and the TCRdb table lists in-frame clones only, not all of them. Of hundreds of thousands of clones in the sample, approximately 71% are singletons; the top ten hold about 11%. Sequences were obtained from PBMCs. The receptor set was obtained from a middle-aged woman in good health. Some clones in this sample may be carry-over from other donors' samples.

The chain is built from TRBV28 and TRBJ2-7, with D possibly matching TRBD1 (5 bases). V lost 3 bases to trimming and J lost 5 bases, with 20 bases between them. The CDR3 is 16 amino acids. The germline V gene encodes CDR1 MDHEN and CDR2 SYDVKM. The CDR3 protein is CASSFGRQGALDEQYF. Here the CDR3 DNA reads TGTGCCAGCAGTTTTGGGCGCCAAGGGGCTTTGGACGAGCAGTACTTC.

The chain links TRBV2 to TRBJ2-1; D possibly corresponds to TRBD2 (5 bases). The CDR3 sequence is 14 residues long. Germline V gene data show CDR1 as SNHLY and CDR2 as FYNNEI. The ends were cut back, 5 bases at V and 5 bases at J, with 13 bases in the middle. In DNA, the CDR3 is TGTGCCAGCAGTCTTTTGACTATTAACAATGAGCAGTTCTTC. Translating gives CASSLLTINNEQFF.

The rearrangement joins TRBV4-2 to TRBJ2-5; D may be TRBD2 (6 bases). V was shortened by 1 base and J by 2 bases, with 20 bases between the two germline ends. The CDR3 runs 18 residues. From germline, CDR1 is LGHNA and CDR2 YNFKEQ. The CDR3 nucleotides are TGTGCCAGCAGCCAAGTCGTGGAGGGAGGAGGGGAGCAAGAGACCCAGTACTTC. As protein: CASSQVVEGGGEQETQYF.

This sequence joins TRBV28 and TRBJ2-4; TRBD1 or TRBD2 may be the D gene (5 bases each). Germline CDR1 reads MDHEN; CDR2 reads SYDVKM. The CDR3 is 17 residues long. Trimming cost V 2 bases and J 2 bases, with 16 bases left between them. CDR3 coding DNA: TGTGCCAGCAGTTTACGTTCAGGGTTCGGGACCAAAAACATTCAGTACTTC. It translates to CASSLRSGFGTKNIQYF.

The CDR3 DNA sequence: TGTGCCAGCAGCCGACTGATCACCGGGGAGCTGTTTTTT. Its protein is CASSRLITGELFF. The rearrangement joins TRBV7-2 to TRBJ2-2; D gene uncertain. Germline lookup yields CDR1 SGHTA and CDR2 FQGNSA. V was shortened by 5 bases and J by 4 bases, with 8 bases between the two germline ends. This CDR3 spans 13 amino acids.

The genes are TRBV4-2 and TRBJ2-7; D possibly corresponds to TRBD1 (6 bases). The CDR3 has 17 amino acids. Trimming cost V 5 bases and J 6 bases, with 26 bases left between them. Germline V lookup: CDR1 LGHNA, CDR2 YNFKEQ. The CDR3 region is CASSGGLLGRQYREQYF. CDR3 DNA: TGTGCCAGCAGCGGGGGCCTTTTGGGTCGTCAGTATCGCGAGCAGTACTTC.

Only one count was recorded for this clone. This likely reflects a read error, since a far larger clone is one base away. Here the CDR3 DNA reads TGCGCCAGCAGCTTTAGTACTAGCGGGAACCAAGAGACCCAGCACTTC. Translating gives CASSFSTSGNQETQHF. This rearrangement joins TRBV5-1 to TRBJ2-5; TRBD2 aligns across 10 bases. This CDR3 comprises 16 residues. Per germline, CDR1 SGHRS and CDR2 YFSETQ.

The chain is built from TRBV10-2 and TRBJ1-4, with D possibly TRBD1 on 5 matching bases. The CDR3 is made up of 13 amino acids. Germline V gene data show CDR1 as WSHSY and CDR2 as SAAADI. The V gene lost 2 bases and the J gene lost 5 bases, with 6 bases spanning the gap. CDR3 coding DNA: TGCGCCAGCAGTGAGGGGGGGAATGAAAAACTGTTTTTT. As protein: CASSEGGNEKLFF.

V gene TRBV6-6 combines with J gene TRBJ1-1, with a possible D match to TRBD1 (6 bases). Deletions cut 6 bases from V and 3 bases from J, with 14 bases between. The CDR3 runs 14 residues. The germline V gene encodes CDR1 MNHNY and CDR2 SVGAGI (reference sequence). The CDR3 loop is CASSPGGADTEAFF. CDR3 in DNA: TGTGCCAGCAGCCCTGGGGGGGCCGACACTGAAGCTTTCTTT.

The V call is TRBV10-3, the J call TRBJ2-5; the match to TRBD2 covers 10 bases. Germline CDR1 ENHRY, CDR2 SYGVKD. V lost 1 base to trimming and J lost 5 bases; unmatched junction nucleotides: 4. CDR3 size: 15 residues. In DNA, the CDR3 is TGTGCCATCAGTGAGTGGGCTAGCGGGAGCGAGACCCAGTACTTC. Protein: CAISEWASGSETQYF.

The chain recombines TRBV10-2 with TRBJ1-2, with D possibly TRBD1 on 6 matching bases. CDR1 is WSHSY and CDR2 is SAAADI in the germline V gene. The CDR3 has 16 residues. The V and J ends lost 3 bases and 8 bases respectively, with 22 bases between them. Here the CDR3 DNA reads TGCGCCAGCAGTGAAGGAGCCCGGACAGCTTCGAGCGGCTACACCTTC. As protein: CASSEGARTASSGYTF.